This is a list of T cell receptor beta chains from one sample in a study of vaccination effects on CD4 cells after COVID-19. These TCRs' antigens remain unknown. The assay was immunoSEQ multiplex PCR, and TCRdb's table has in-frame clones only and misses some. The profile shows approximately 16,000 clones, approximately 80% of them singletons. Material: CD4+ T cells from PBMCs cultured with HCoV-NL63 spike peptides, obtained after COVID-19 vaccination. Receptors originate from a human donor who had a prior SARS-CoV-2 infection. The CDR3 runs from the conserved cysteine through the conserved F or W. A D gene is named only where the DNA matches it firmly. A clone size is listed for some rows: how often the clone was seen (once, few, many), or a class if it is expanded.

>TRBV7-8|.|15|.|TRBJ1-2
CASSSPRELGYGYTF
TGTGCCAGCAGCTCACCCAGGGAGCTGGGCTATGGCTACACCTTC
>TRBV6-2/TRBV6-3|.|14|.|TRBJ1-1
CASSRDFGRTEAFF
TGTGCCAGCAGCCGGGACTTCGGGAGGACTGAAGCTTTCTTT
>TRBV4-1|.|12|.|TRBJ2-7
CASSQDTYEQYF
TGCGCCAGCAGCCAAGATACATACGAGCAGTACTTC
>TRBV28|.|15|once|TRBJ1-1
CASTPAGGSWTEAFF
TGTGCCAGCACCCCCGCGGGGGGGTCATGGACTGAAGCTTTCTTT
>TRBV4-2|TRBD2|14|.|TRBJ2-1
CASSQAGGYNEQFF
TGTGCCAGCAGCCAAGCGGGGGGGTACAATGAGCAGTTCTTC
>TRBV4-3|.|16|.|TRBJ1-2
CASSLRPGTSNYGYTF
TGCGCCAGCAGCCTTAGACCCGGGACATCAAACTATGGCTACACCTTC
>TRBV30|.|12|few|TRBJ1-2
CAWLRDSYGYTF
TGTGCCTGGTTGAGGGATTCCTATGGCTACACCTTC
>TRBV19|.|14|.|TRBJ2-7
CASSIDSGPREQYF
TGTGCCAGTAGTATAGATAGTGGCCCGCGAGAGCAGTACTTC
>TRBV5-6|.|15|.|TRBJ1-3
CASSLVRGGRNTIYF
TGTGCCAGCAGCTTGGTTCGGGGGGGACGAAACACCATATATTTT
>TRBV7-2|.|13|.|TRBJ2-1
CASSLRTGTEQFF
TGTGCCAGCAGCCTGAGAACGGGTACTGAGCAGTTCTTC
>TRBV2|.|16|.|TRBJ2-3
CASSDSPGDTTDTQYF
TGTGCCAGCAGTGATTCGCCGGGGGACACCACAGATACGCAGTATTTT
>TRBV6-2/TRBV6-3|.|17|.|TRBJ2-3
CASSYSIKSGGTDTQYF
TGTGCCAGCAGTTACTCGATCAAGTCAGGGGGCACAGATACGCAGTATTTT
>TRBV5-1|TRBD1|16|once|TRBJ1-6
CASSETGTGDSPPLHF
TGCGCCAGCAGCGAAACCGGGACAGGGGACTCCCCACCCCTCCACTTT
>TRBV3-1/TRBV3-2|TRBD2|13|.|TRBJ2-1
CASSPLGGNEQFF
TGTGCCAGCAGCCCCCTGGGGGGGAATGAGCAGTTCTTC
>TRBV4-2|.|17|few|TRBJ2-1
CASSQDFIPQEHNEQFF
TGTGCCAGCAGCCAAGATTTCATCCCTCAGGAGCACAATGAGCAGTTCTTC
>TRBV27|.|16|.|TRBJ2-7
CASSLEGRVYPYEQYF
TGTGCCAGCAGTTTAGAGGGGAGAGTATATCCTTACGAGCAGTACTTC
>TRBV19|.|19|few|TRBJ2-2
CASSKWGSRVSKNTGELFF
TGTGCCAGTTCCAAATGGGGGAGTAGGGTCTCCAAGAACACCGGGGAGCTGTTTTTT
>TRBV6-2/TRBV6-3|.|15|.|TRBJ2-5
CASSYFRDLQETQYF
TGTGCCAGCAGTTACTTCAGGGACTTGCAAGAGACCCAGTACTTC
>TRBV18|.|12|.|TRBJ2-5
CASSEQEETQYF
TGTGCCAGCTCAGAGCAGGAAGAGACCCAGTACTTC
>TRBV24-1|TRBD2|15|few|TRBJ2-1
CATSGGRDSYNEQFF
TGTGCCACCAGTGGGGGGAGGGACTCCTACAATGAGCAGTTCTTC
>TRBV7-7|TRBD2|15|.|TRBJ2-1
CASSLGLAGFNEQFF
TGTGCTAGCAGCTTAGGCCTAGCGGGATTCAATGAGCAGTTCTTC
>TRBV5-1|TRBD2|16|.|TRBJ2-3
CASSFGAGDRRDTQYF
TGCGCCAGCAGCTTTGGGGCGGGAGACCGTCGGGATACGCAGTATTTT
>TRBV30|TRBD1|15|.|TRBJ2-3
CAWSVGRGQTDTQYF
TGTGCCTGGAGTGTCGGCAGGGGGCAAACAGATACGCAGTATTTT
>TRBV4-1|.|17|.|TRBJ2-1
CASSQVVREGSYNEQFF
TGCGCCAGCAGCCAAGTCGTCAGGGAAGGCTCCTACAATGAGCAGTTCTTC